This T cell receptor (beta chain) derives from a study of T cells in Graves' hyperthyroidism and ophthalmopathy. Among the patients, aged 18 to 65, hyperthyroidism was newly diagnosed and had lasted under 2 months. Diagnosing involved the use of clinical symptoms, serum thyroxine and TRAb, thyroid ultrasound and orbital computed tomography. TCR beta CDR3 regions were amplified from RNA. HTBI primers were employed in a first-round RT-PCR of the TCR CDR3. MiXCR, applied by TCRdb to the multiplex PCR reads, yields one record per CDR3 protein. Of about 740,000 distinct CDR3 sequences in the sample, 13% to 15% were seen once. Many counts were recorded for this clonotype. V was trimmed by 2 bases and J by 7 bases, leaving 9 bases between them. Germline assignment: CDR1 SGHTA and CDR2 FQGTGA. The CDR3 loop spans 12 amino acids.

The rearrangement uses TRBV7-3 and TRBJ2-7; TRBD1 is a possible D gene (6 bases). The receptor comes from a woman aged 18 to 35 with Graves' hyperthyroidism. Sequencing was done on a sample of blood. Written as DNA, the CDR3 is TGTGCCAGCAGCTTATACAGGGCGGAGCAGTACTTC. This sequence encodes CASSLYRAEQYF.